Listed here are 26 T cell receptor beta chains from one sample, sequenced in a study of cytomegalovirus exposure and HLA in healthy donors. TCRdb keeps only in-frame clones here, not all; method: immunoSEQ multiplex PCR. The sample has some 210,000 clones, over 75% seen once. Sequencing was done on a sample of PBMCs. Every receptor here comes from a woman aged 18-30 years in good health and CMV-seropositive.

The chain joins TRBV13 to TRBJ2-7; 8 nucleotides line up with TRBD1. Germline lookup yields CDR1 PRHDT and CDR2 FYEKMQ (reference sequence). The CDR3 has 16 amino acids. The V gene end was trimmed by 3 bases and the J gene end by 2 bases; junction bases not matched to a gene: 9. CDR3 in DNA: TGTGCCAGCAGCTTCTTAACCGGGACAGGAGCCTACGAGCAGTACTTC. This codes for CASSFLTGTGAYEQYF.

This chain links TRBV4-1 with TRBJ2-3; 7 bases agree with TRBD2. V shed 0 bases, J shed 5 bases, and the junction held 11 bases outside the gene matches. Germline CDR1 reads MGHRA; CDR2 reads YSYEKL. CDR3 size: 17 residues. CDR3: CASSQESGGVAGDTQYF. For the CDR3, the DNA is TGCGCCAGCAGCCAAGAGTCTGGCGGCGTAGCGGGAGATACGCAGTATTTT.

The CDR3 is CASSLPFRDRDYGYTF. The DNA for the CDR3 is TGCGCCAGCAGCCTACCGTTCCGGGACAGGGACTATGGCTACACCTTC. The rearrangement joins TRBV4-1 to TRBJ1-2; 9 bases agree with TRBD1. V was clipped by 4 bases and J by 3 bases; unmatched bases: 9. The V gene's germline CDR1 is MGHRA and CDR2 YSYEKL. CDR3 size: 16 residues.

In this sample, this clone turned up a few times. V gene TRBV4-2 combines with J gene TRBJ1-3; 7 positions match TRBD1. V was pared by 3 bases and J by 4 bases, with 6 bases of the junction left unmatched. The CDR3 loop spans 15 amino acids. Germline CDR1 LGHNA, CDR2 YNFKEQ. DNA for the CDR3: TGTGCCAGCAGCCAGACTATGGACAGGGGAAACACCATATATTTT. It translates to CASSQTMDRGNTIYF.

The chain combines TRBV4-1 with TRBJ1-2; no definite D call. The CDR3 is 15 amino acids. CDR1 is MGHRA, CDR2 YSYEKL, per germline. The germline V and J ends were trimmed by 2 bases and 3 bases, with 13 bases remaining between them. CDR3 residues: CASSQPRAGDYGYTF. The CDR3, as DNA: TGCGCCAGCAGCCAACCGCGGGCTGGGGACTATGGCTACACCTTC.

The chain links TRBV6-5 to TRBJ1-1; D remains unclear. The CDR3 spans 14 residues. The V end lost 6 bases, the J end lost 1 base, and 12 bases lay between the germline ends. CDR1 MNHEY and CDR2 SVGAGI come from the germline V gene. CDR3 DNA sequence: TGTGCCAGCAGCCAGAAAGCGGGGAACACTGAAGCTTTCTTT. Its translation: CASSQKAGNTEAFF.

The V call is TRBV19, the J call TRBJ2-7; 7 nucleotides agree with TRBD2. Germline values: CDR1 LNHDA, CDR2 SQIVND (reference sequence). V dropped 6 bases and J dropped 0; count of bases not matched to a gene: 5. There are 14 residues in the CDR3. The CDR3 DNA reads as TGTGCCAGTAGCCAAAGCGGGGACTCCTACGAGCAGTACTTC. It translates to CASSQSGDSYEQYF.

The rearrangement links TRBV5-1 to TRBJ1-4; 7 bases are a match to TRBD1. The CDR3 spans 14 residues. Germline V lookup: CDR1 SGHRS, CDR2 YFSETQ. Trimming removed 2 bases from V and 8 bases from J; junction bases left unmatched: 6. CDR3 coding DNA: TGCGCCAGCAGCTTCGGGACAGAAGGCGAAAAACTGTTTTTT. It yields the protein CASSFGTEGEKLFF.

This clone was seen more than once but under ten times. The chain links TRBV2 to TRBJ1-1, with D possibly matching TRBD1 (5 bases). V was clipped by 1 base and J by 10 bases, with 13 bases between them. The germline CDR1 and CDR2 sequences are SNHLY and FYNNEI. The CDR3 covers 13 residues. The CDR3 is CASSEGGLQGAFF. In DNA, the CDR3 is TGTGCCAGCAGTGAAGGAGGCCTTCAGGGAGCTTTCTTT.

This rearrangement joins TRBV2 to TRBJ2-2, with D possibly matching TRBD1 (6 bases). The V end lost 6 bases, the J end lost 6 bases, and 17 bases lay between the germline ends. The CDR3 sequence is 15 residues long. From germline, CDR1 is SNHLY and CDR2 FYNNEI. The CDR3 loop is CASRPVDRSAGELFF. CDR3 DNA: TGTGCCAGCAGGCCTGTAGACAGGTCCGCCGGGGAGCTGTTTTTT.

V and J are TRBV5-6 and TRBJ2-7, with D possibly being TRBD2 (6 bases). V was cut by 4 bases and J by 7 bases, with 15 bases left in between. CDR1 and CDR2 (germline): SGHDT, YYEEEE. This CDR3 has 13 amino acids. CDR3 in DNA: TGTGCCAGCAGCCCAGGCGGGGTTAGGGAGCAGTACTTC. This sequence encodes CASSPGGVREQYF.

The chain carries TRBV2 and TRBJ2-7; possibly TRBD1 for D (5 bases). With 6 bases removed from V and 10 bases from J, the gap between germline ends came to 13 bases. The CDR3 spans 11 residues. The germline V gene has CDR1 SNHLY and CDR2 FYNNEI. The CDR3 DNA is TGTGCCAGCAGCAGACAGCCAGAACAGTACTTC. This sequence encodes CASSRQPEQYF.

J is TRBJ2-3 and V is TRBV11-2, with TRBD2 as a possible D gene (6 bases). The CDR3 has 17 amino acids. Trimming took off 5 bases at V and 2 bases at J, with 20 bases between the two ends. Germline lookup yields CDR1 SGHAT and CDR2 FQNNGV. CDR3 loop: CASSPIGLAAFTDTQYF. The CDR3 region has the DNA TGTGCCAGCAGCCCGATAGGGTTAGCGGCTTTCACAGATACGCAGTATTTT.

This chain connects TRBV10-2 to TRBJ2-1; TRBD2 matches 8 bases. Germline V gene data show CDR1 as WSHSY and CDR2 as SAAADI. Trimming took 10 bases from V and 10 from J; bases not matched to a gene: 21. The CDR3 runs 16 residues. The DNA of the CDR3 is TGCGCCACCACCGCCTGGGCTAGCGGGTCGATAGAGGAGCAGTTCTTC. This codes for CATTAWASGSIEEQFF.

The V call is TRBV4-1, the J call TRBJ2-7; D gene unclear. V was cut by 1 base and J by 6 bases, with 7 bases left in between. The CDR3 runs to 12 residues. The germline V gene encodes CDR1 MGHRA and CDR2 YSYEKL. CDR3 nucleotides: TGCGCCAGCAGCCAAGTGGGCCGCGAGCAGTACTTC. This sequence encodes CASSQVGREQYF.

The chain recombines TRBV2 with TRBJ2-1; D possibly corresponds to TRBD2 (5 bases). Germline CDR1 reads SNHLY; CDR2 reads FYNNEI. Trimming removed 6 bases at V and 0 bases at J, with 9 bases between. The CDR3 is made up of 14 amino acids. The CDR3 nucleotides are TGTGCCAGCAGGCGGGCCAGCTCCTACAATGAGCAGTTCTTC. Its translation is CASRRASSYNEQFF.

This clone appeared a single time. This chain uses TRBV5-6 with TRBJ2-5; TRBD1 matches 7 bases. Losses at the gene ends were 4 bases for V and 1 base for J; bases not matched to a gene: 10. CDR3 length: 16 amino acids. The germline V gene encodes CDR1 SGHDT and CDR2 YYEEEE. This CDR3 is CASSLTGTVVQETQYF. The CDR3 DNA sequence: TGTGCCAGCAGCCTGACCGGGACAGTGGTCCAAGAGACCCAGTACTTC.

This rearrangement joins TRBV5-4 to TRBJ2-7; possible D gene TRBD1, 6 bases. Germline V CDR1 and CDR2: SGHNT, YYREEE (reference sequence). V was trimmed by 1 base and J by 2 bases, leaving 10 bases between them. The CDR3 spans 14 residues. CDR3 sequence: CASSLSGQTYEQYF. DNA for the CDR3: TGTGCCAGCAGCTTGTCCGGACAGACCTACGAGCAGTACTTC.

CDR3: CACPPTGSNEKLFF. The CDR3 DNA is TGTGCCTGTCCCCCTACAGGTTCTAATGAAAAACTGTTTTTT. The chain employs TRBV30 and TRBJ1-4; weak D call: TRBD1 (5 bases). Germline-derived CDR1 and CDR2 are GTSNPN and SVGIG (reference sequence). Trimming removed 6 bases from V and 3 bases from J, with 14 bases in between. This CDR3 has 14 amino acids.

The chain employs TRBV7-9 and TRBJ2-7; D gene ambiguous. Germline V lookup: CDR1 SEHNR, CDR2 FQNEAQ (reference sequence). CDR3 length: 15 amino acids. With 5 bases removed from V and 0 bases from J, the gap between germline ends came to 14 bases. This CDR3 is CASSHSSASSYEQYF. As DNA, the CDR3 is TGTGCCAGCAGCCATTCTTCGGCTAGCTCCTACGAGCAGTACTTC. Based on the CDR3 plus reference TRBV7-9 and TRBJ2-7, the full variable domain is DTGVSQNPRHKITKRGQNVTFRCDPISEHNRLYWYRQTLGQGPEFLTYFQNEAQLEKSRLLSDRFSAERPKGSFSTLEIQRTEQGDSAMYLCASSHSSASSYEQYFGPGTRLTVT.

The chain uses TRBV29-1 and TRBJ2-1, with 8 bases aligning to TRBD2. This CDR3 is built from 14 residues. Trimming cost V 1 base and J 4 bases; bases outside gene matches: 3. Germline V lookup: CDR1 SQVTM, CDR2 ANQGSEA. CDR3 loop: CSVEGLAGYNEQFF. CDR3 nucleotides: TGCAGCGTTGAAGGGCTAGCGGGTTACAATGAGCAGTTCTTC.

This clone was recorded a few times. CDR3 nucleotides: TGTGCCAGCAGCTTCGACTTCGACTACGAGCAGTACTTC. Its protein product is CASSFDFDYEQYF. The chain links TRBV5-4 to TRBJ2-7; D is ambiguous. The length of the CDR3 is 13 residues. Germline V CDR1 and CDR2: SGHNT, YYREEE (reference sequence). The V and J ends lost 2 bases and 3 bases respectively, with 9 bases between them.

The V and J genes are TRBV7-2 and TRBJ2-3; a possible D gene is TRBD2 (5 bases). Trimming left V 1 base short and J 2 bases short, with 16 bases between. CDR1 is SGHTA, CDR2 FQGNSA, per germline. This CDR3 has 17 residues. The CDR3 DNA follows: TGTGCCAGCAGCTTAGTCTGGCTAGAGGGATTCACAGATACGCAGTATTTT. Translated: CASSLVWLEGFTDTQYF.

V is TRBV27 and J is TRBJ1-2; 9 bases fit TRBD1. Trimming cost V 6 bases and J 2 bases; bases outside gene matches: 10. The V gene's germline CDR1 is MNHEY and CDR2 SMNVEV (reference sequence). The CDR3 length is 16 residues. As DNA, the CDR3 is TGTGCCAGCAGACCGGGGTACGGACAGGGGAACTATGGCTACACCTTC. Protein product: CASRPGYGQGNYGYTF.

This rearrangement joins TRBV30 to TRBJ2-4, with 13 bases fitting TRBD2. The CDR3 runs 16 residues. V trimming: 5 bases; J trimming: 3 bases; junction bases outside the gene matches: 7. Germline CDR1 GTSNPN, CDR2 SVGIG (reference sequence). CDR3 protein: CAWGEGTSGVKNIQYF. For the CDR3, the DNA is TGTGCCTGGGGCGAGGGGACTAGCGGGGTCAAAAACATTCAGTACTTC.

The chain uses TRBV19 and TRBJ2-1; TRBD2 matches at 11 bases. CDR1 and CDR2 from the germline V gene are LNHDA and SQIVND (reference sequence). CDR3 length equals 15 residues. Losses at the gene ends were 5 bases for V and 3 bases for J; bases not matched to a gene: 3. CDR3: CASSATSGNYNEQFF. The CDR3 DNA is TGTGCCAGTAGTGCGACTAGCGGGAACTACAATGAGCAGTTCTTC.